This is a list of T cell receptor beta chains from one sample in a study of post-analysis software for immune sequencing data. TCRdb processed the PCR reads anew with MiXCR; each CDR3 protein has one entry. The sample records hundreds of thousands of distinct CDR3 sequences, approximately 59% being singletons. The specimen sequenced was blood. The receptors shown here come from a girl aged 2 to 9 with multiple sclerosis. Each CDR3 is given with its conserved first and last residue. The order of the fields is V gene, clone size, J gene, D gene, CDR3 protein, CDR3 DNA. A D gene is named only where the DNA matches it firmly. Size values are once, few and many counts, or a class for expanded clones, and some rows have none.

V: TRBV9
size: NA
J: TRBJ1-1
D: NA
CDR3: CASSVGPRNTEAFF
DNA: TGTGCCAGCAGCGTAGGCCCTCGGAACACTGAAGCTTTCTTT

V: TRBV15
size: few
J: TRBJ2-3
D: NA
CDR3: CATSRHWYPADTQYF
DNA: TGTGCCACCAGCAGGCATTGGTACCCGGCAGATACGCAGTATTTT

V: TRBV5-1
size: NA
J: TRBJ1-1
D: NA
CDR3: CASSYAPRAGDTEAFF
DNA: TGCGCCAGCAGCTACGCCCCCCGGGCAGGGGACACTGAAGCTTTCTTT

V: TRBV9
size: few
J: TRBJ2-1
D: NA
CDR3: CASSVVREGGEQFF
DNA: TGTGCCAGCAGCGTAGTCCGTGAGGGCGGGGAGCAGTTCTTC

V: TRBV20-1
size: many
J: TRBJ2-1
D: NA
CDR3: CSARDSYNEQFF
DNA: TGCAGTGCTAGAGACAGCTACAATGAGCAGTTCTTC

V: TRBV13
size: NA
J: TRBJ2-5
D: NA
CDR3: CASSPYRDEETQYF
DNA: TGTGCCAGCAGCCCTTACAGGGATGAGGAGACCCAGTACTTC

V: TRBV30
size: once
J: TRBJ1-2
D: NA
CDR3: CAWSVAGAGYTF
DNA: TGTGCCTGGAGTGTCGCCGGCGCGGGCTACACCTTC

V: TRBV7-3
size: few
J: TRBJ2-3
D: TRBD2
CDR3: CASSLNPGGNTDTQYF
DNA: TGTGCCAGCAGCTTAAACCCGGGAGGAAACACAGATACGCAGTATTTT

V: TRBV20-1
size: NA
J: TRBJ2-1
D: NA
CDR3: CSARDTGRLNNEQFF
DNA: TGCAGTGCTAGAGATACTGGACGACTAAACAATGAGCAGTTCTTC

V: TRBV5-1
size: NA
J: TRBJ2-7
D: NA
CDR3: CASRADRQFYEQYF
DNA: TGCGCCAGCAGGGCCGACCGGCAATTCTACGAGCAGTACTTC

V: TRBV7-9
size: NA
J: TRBJ2-2
D: TRBD1
CDR3: CASNFGQGNTGELFF
DNA: TGTGCCAGCAACTTTGGACAGGGTAACACCGGGGAGCTGTTTTTT

V: TRBV15
size: NA
J: TRBJ2-4
D: NA
CDR3: CATERDSPPGNIQYF
DNA: TGTGCCACCGAACGCGACAGTCCCCCCGGGAACATTCAGTACTTC

V: TRBV7-2
size: NA
J: TRBJ2-4
D: TRBD2
CDR3: CASSVPRPSGVGIQYF
DNA: TGTGCCAGCAGCGTACCTAGACCTAGCGGGGTGGGCATTCAGTACTTC

V: TRBV2
size: few
J: TRBJ2-1
D: NA
CDR3: CASSGSLIGEKFF
DNA: TGTGCCAGCAGTGGGTCCCTTATCGGGGAAAAGTTCTTC

V: TRBV10-3
size: NA
J: TRBJ1-1
D: NA
CDR3: CAISNTGDTEAFF
DNA: TGTGCCATCAGCAATACCGGAGACACTGAAGCTTTCTTT

V: TRBV15
size: NA
J: TRBJ2-5
D: NA
CDR3: CATSSNSRETQYF
DNA: TGTGCCACCAGCAGTAACTCCCGGGAGACCCAGTACTTC

V: TRBV10-3
size: NA
J: TRBJ2-5
D: NA
CDR3: CAISEPFRGGTQYF
DNA: TGTGCCATCAGTGAGCCCTTCAGGGGTGGGACCCAGTACTTC

V: TRBV4-3
size: NA
J: TRBJ1-2
D: NA
CDR3: CASSQEDLAGGNYGYTF
DNA: TGCGCCAGCAGCCAAGAGGATCTTGCAGGAGGAAACTATGGCTACACCTTC

V: TRBV20-1
size: NA
J: TRBJ1-2
D: TRBD1
CDR3: CSARKDRVNGYTF
DNA: TGCAGTGCTAGAAAGGACAGGGTGAATGGCTACACCTTC

V: TRBV3-1
size: NA
J: TRBJ2-7
D: TRBD2
CDR3: CASSRLAGPLEQYF
DNA: TGTGCCAGCAGCCGACTAGCGGGTCCCCTCGAGCAGTACTTC

V: TRBV7-9
size: NA
J: TRBJ2-4
D: NA
CDR3: CASSLGVQNIQYF
DNA: TGTGCCAGCAGCTTAGGCGTTCAAAACATTCAGTACTTC

V: TRBV12-3/TRBV12-4
size: NA
J: TRBJ2-7
D: TRBD2
CDR3: CASSLAVLAGGSSYEQYF
DNA: TGTGCCAGCAGTTTAGCTGTTCTAGCGGGAGGGAGCTCCTACGAGCAGTACTTC

V: TRBV20-1
size: NA
J: TRBJ1-2
D: NA
CDR3: CSASSAPGTNAGYTF
DNA: TGCAGTGCTAGCTCCGCGCCGGGGACAAATGCTGGCTACACCTTC

V: TRBV7-2
size: NA
J: TRBJ2-1
D: TRBD2
CDR3: CASSSRGTSGVNEQFF
DNA: TGTGCCAGCAGCTCCCGCGGGACTAGCGGGGTCAATGAGCAGTTCTTC

V: TRBV4-2
size: NA
J: TRBJ1-1
D: NA
CDR3: CASSQWGRTALTEAFF
DNA: TGTGCCAGCAGCCAGTGGGGCCGGACAGCCCTCACTGAGGCTTTCTTT

V: TRBV24-1
size: few
J: TRBJ2-5
D: NA
CDR3: CATSEGRGVETQYF
DNA: TGTGCCACCAGTGAAGGTCGGGGAGTTGAGACCCAGTACTTC

V: TRBV6-5
size: NA
J: TRBJ1-2
D: NA
CDR3: CASSYSTQGSGYTF
DNA: TGTGCCAGCAGTTACTCGACCCAGGGTAGTGGCTACACCTTC

V: TRBV20-1
size: NA
J: TRBJ1-1
D: TRBD1
CDR3: CSARKTGGDAEAFF
DNA: TGCAGTGCTAGGAAAACAGGGGGGGACGCTGAAGCTTTCTTT

V: TRBV4-1
size: NA
J: TRBJ1-4
D: NA
CDR3: CASSQVPNEKLFF
DNA: TGCGCCAGCAGCCAAGTTCCTAATGAAAAACTGTTTTTT

V: TRBV20-1
size: NA
J: TRBJ2-5
D: NA
CDR3: CSAREDTAETQYF
DNA: TGCAGTGCTAGAGAGGACACGGCAGAGACCCAGTACTTC

V: TRBV7-9
size: NA
J: TRBJ2-1
D: NA
CDR3: CASSPSSRRYSYNEQFF
DNA: TGTGCCAGCAGTCCTAGCAGTAGACGTTACTCCTACAATGAGCAGTTCTTC

V: TRBV5-1
size: few
J: TRBJ2-4
D: NA
CDR3: CASSPSVTKNIQYF
DNA: TGCGCCAGCAGCCCCAGCGTTACCAAAAACATTCAGTACTTC

V: TRBV5-5
size: NA
J: TRBJ2-1
D: NA
CDR3: CASSLGRISNEQFF
DNA: TGTGCCAGCAGCTTGGGACGGATCTCTAATGAGCAGTTCTTC

V: TRBV6-2/TRBV6-3
size: NA
J: TRBJ2-3
D: TRBD1
CDR3: CASSSGQGITDTQYF
DNA: TGTGCCAGCAGTTCGGGACAGGGCATAACAGATACGCAGTATTTT

V: TRBV6-2/TRBV6-3
size: NA
J: TRBJ2-5
D: TRBD2
CDR3: CASSRPSGGYQETQYF
DNA: TGTGCCAGCAGCCGACCTAGCGGGGGGTACCAAGAGACCCAGTACTTC

V: TRBV7-3
size: few
J: TRBJ2-1
D: TRBD2
CDR3: CASSRLIAGEGGYNEQFF
DNA: TGTGCCAGCTCTCGTCTAATAGCGGGAGAGGGCGGTTACAATGAGCAGTTCTTC

V: TRBV5-6
size: few
J: TRBJ2-1
D: NA
CDR3: CASSLVSARLVKYDEQFF
DNA: TGTGCCAGCAGCTTGGTTTCGGCGAGACTAGTGAAATACGATGAGCAGTTCTTC

V: TRBV5-1
size: NA
J: TRBJ2-2
D: TRBD2
CDR3: CASSPTSGEVGELFF
DNA: TGCGCCAGCAGTCCCACTAGCGGGGAGGTCGGGGAGCTGTTTTTT

V: TRBV29-1
size: NA
J: TRBJ1-4
D: NA
CDR3: CSVQTADEKLFF
DNA: TGCAGCGTCCAGACGGCGGATGAAAAACTGTTTTTT

V: TRBV12-3/TRBV12-4
size: NA
J: TRBJ2-5
D: NA
CDR3: CASSFRAGEETQYF
DNA: TGTGCCAGCAGTTTCAGGGCAGGGGAAGAGACCCAGTACTTC

V: TRBV12-3/TRBV12-4
size: NA
J: TRBJ1-2
D: NA
CDR3: CASRSTTYGYTF
DNA: TGTGCCAGCAGGTCGACAACCTATGGCTACACCTTC